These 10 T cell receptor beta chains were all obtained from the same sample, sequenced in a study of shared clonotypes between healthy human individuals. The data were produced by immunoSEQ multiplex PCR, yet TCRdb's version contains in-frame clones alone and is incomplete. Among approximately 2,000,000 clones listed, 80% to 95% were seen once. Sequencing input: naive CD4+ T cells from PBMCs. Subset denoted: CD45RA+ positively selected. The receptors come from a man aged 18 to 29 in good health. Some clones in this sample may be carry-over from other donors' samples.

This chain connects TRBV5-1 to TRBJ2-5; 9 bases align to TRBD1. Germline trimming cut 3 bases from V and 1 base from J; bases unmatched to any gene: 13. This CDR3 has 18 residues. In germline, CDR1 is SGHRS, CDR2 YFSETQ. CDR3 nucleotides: TGCGCCAGCAGCTGGGACCGGGACAGGGCTACGTTCCAAGAGACCCAGTACTTC. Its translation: CASSWDRDRATFQETQYF.

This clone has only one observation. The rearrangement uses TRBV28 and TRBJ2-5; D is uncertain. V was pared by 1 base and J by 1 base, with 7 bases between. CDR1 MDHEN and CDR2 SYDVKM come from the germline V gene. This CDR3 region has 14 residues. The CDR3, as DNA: TGTGCCAGCAGTTTATATCCAAGCCAAGAGACCCAGTACTTC. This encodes CASSLYPSQETQYF.

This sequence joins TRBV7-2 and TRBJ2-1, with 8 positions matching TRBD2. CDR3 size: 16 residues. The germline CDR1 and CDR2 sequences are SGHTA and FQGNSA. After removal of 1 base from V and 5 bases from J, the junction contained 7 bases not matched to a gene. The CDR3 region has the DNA TGTGCCAGCAGCTTAGGGGTAGCGGGAATTCACAATGAGCAGTTCTTC. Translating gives CASSLGVAGIHNEQFF.

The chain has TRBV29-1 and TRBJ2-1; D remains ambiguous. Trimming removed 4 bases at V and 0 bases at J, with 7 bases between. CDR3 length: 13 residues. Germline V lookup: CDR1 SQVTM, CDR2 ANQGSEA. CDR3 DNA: TGCAGCGTTGGTCGGATCTCCTACAATGAGCAGTTCTTC. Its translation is CSVGRISYNEQFF.

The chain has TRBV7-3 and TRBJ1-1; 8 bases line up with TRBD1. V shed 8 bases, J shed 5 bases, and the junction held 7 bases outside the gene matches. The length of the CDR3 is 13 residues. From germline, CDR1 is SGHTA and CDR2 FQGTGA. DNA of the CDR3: TGTGCCAGCTCCGGACAGGGAGGAACTGAAGCTTTCTTT. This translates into CASSGQGGTEAFF.

CDR3 protein: CASSFLGQGTTNEQFF. DNA for the CDR3: TGTGCCAGCAGCTTCTTAGGACAGGGTACAACTAATGAGCAGTTCTTC. The chain joins TRBV5-5 to TRBJ2-1; 8 bases agree with TRBD1. J was trimmed by 7 bases and V by 2 bases; bases with no gene match: 11. The CDR3 consists of 16 residues. Germline V gene sequence: CDR1 SGHKS, CDR2 YYEKEE (reference sequence).

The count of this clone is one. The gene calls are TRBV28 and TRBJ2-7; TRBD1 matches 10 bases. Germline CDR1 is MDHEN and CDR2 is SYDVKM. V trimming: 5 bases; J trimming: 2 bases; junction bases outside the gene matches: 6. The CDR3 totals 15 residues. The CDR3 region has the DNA TGTGCCAGCAGTCCGCTCGGACAGGGGGCCTACGAGCAGTACTTC. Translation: CASSPLGQGAYEQYF.

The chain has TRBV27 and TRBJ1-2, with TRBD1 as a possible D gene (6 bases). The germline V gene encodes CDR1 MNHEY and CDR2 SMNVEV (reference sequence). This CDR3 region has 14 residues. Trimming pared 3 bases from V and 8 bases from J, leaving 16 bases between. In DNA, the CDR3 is TGTGCCAGCAGTTTTGGGGGATCGACAGGAGGCTACACCTTC. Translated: CASSFGGSTGGYTF.

The CDR3 reads CASNPLGQGGTEAFF. The CDR3 bases are TGTGCCAGCAACCCCTTGGGACAGGGCGGGACTGAAGCTTTCTTT. J is TRBJ1-1 and V is TRBV6-6; TRBD1 matches 9 bases. This CDR3 comprises 15 residues. Trimming at V came to 7 bases and at J to 5 bases, leaving 11 bases not matched to a gene. Germline CDR1 MNHNY, CDR2 SVGAGI (reference sequence).

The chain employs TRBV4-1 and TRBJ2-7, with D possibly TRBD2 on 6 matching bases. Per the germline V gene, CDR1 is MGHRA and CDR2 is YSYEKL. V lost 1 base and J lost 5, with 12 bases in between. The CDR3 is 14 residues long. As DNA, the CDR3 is TGCGCCAGCAGCCAAGCGTTTGGGAGGAACGAGCAGTACTTC. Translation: CASSQAFGRNEQYF.